This entry describes one T cell receptor (beta chain). The data were taken from a study of blood T cells in healthy people across ages. A second PCR of 7 to 11 cycles used a sample-barcoded 5' primer and a J-beta primer mix. TCRdb re-derived calls from the 5' RACE reads in MiXCR, one entry per CDR3 protein. This sample yields under 1,100,000 distinct CDR3 sequences, of which 20% to 25% are seen a single time; 0.65% to 0.75% belongs to the top ten. V dropped 3 bases and J dropped 5; count of bases not matched to a gene: 5. Germline lookup yields CDR1 DFQATT and CDR2 SNEGSKA (reference sequence). This CDR3 is built from 14 residues. Another study also made use of these data, one on T cells of mothers and their children. That work contributes: Normalized overlap was always slightly, never significantly, higher in related than unrelated mother-child pairs.

The rearrangement uses TRBV20-1 and TRBJ2-1; TRBD2 matches 9 bases. The sequenced sample was blood. This sequence originates from a girl aged 2 to 9 in good health. CDR3 protein: CSASGASGDNEQFF. The CDR3 DNA sequence: TGCAGTGCTAGTGGGGCTAGCGGGGACAATGAGCAGTTCTTC.